This T cell receptor beta chain appears in the sequencing data of a study of shared clonotypes between healthy human individuals. The junction had 8 bases not matched to a gene; V was cut back by 3 bases and J by 1 base. This CDR3 spans 16 amino acids. Germline values: CDR1 SGHNT, CDR2 YYREEE (reference sequence). The count of this clone is one. Per the original data handling: Filtering differed because ImmunoSEQ produced junction-only sequences that carried no quality scores. Clones were read by immunoSEQ multiplex PCR, and TCRdb kept only the in-frame ones, dropping some. V and J calls and clone size follow that table, whereas D and trimming were derived from the DNA. The profile shows 2.5 million or so clones, just over 90% of them singletons.

The TCR sequence derives from a man aged 18 to 29 in good health. This chain joins TRBV5-4 and TRBJ2-5; 8 bases agree with TRBD2. The sample consisted of naive CD4+ T cells sorted from blood. Subset noted: CD45RA+ positively selected. The CDR3 nucleotides are TGTGCCAGCAGCTCCGGGGCCGGGAGGGTCCAAGAGACCCAGTACTTC. It codes for CASSSGAGRVQETQYF.